This T cell receptor beta chain emerged from a study of shared clonotypes between healthy human individuals. Study-wide context: Aged 18 to 49, the donors were a couple of women and a few men.

Generated by immunoSEQ multiplex PCR, the TCRdb table keeps only in-frame clones and is missing some. The profile covers about a million clones, with approximately 80% appearing a single time and roughly 0.82% taken by the ten largest. CDR3 size: 13 residues. The trim removed 8 bases at V and 3 bases at J, leaving 3 bases unmatched. Germline-derived CDR1 and CDR2 are MNHEY and SVGAGI. The chain joins TRBV6-5 to TRBJ1-4, with 7 positions matching TRBD1. The origin of this receptor is a man aged 18 to 35 in good health. Some clones in this sample may be carry-over from other donors' samples. Sequenced input: memory CD4+ T cells from PBMCs. This sample's subset: CD45RA-negative fraction. The CDR3 nucleotides are TGTGCCAGCGGGGACAGACCTAATGAAAAACTGTTTTTT. The encoded protein is CASGDRPNEKLFF.